This T cell receptor (beta chain) was captured by sequencing in a study of cytomegalovirus exposure and HLA in healthy donors (dated by TCRdb to 2015 to 2018). Notes on the research overall: An earlier analysis of roughly 500 of the donors reported about 300 Gb of sequence data and roughly 120 million unique TCR beta sequences obtained from about 179 million T cells. About 280 gigabases of sequencing data and around 85 million unique TCR sequences made up an early release that covered roughly 670 HLA-typed donors. Among the roughly 400 genotyped donors, around 81% belonged to the genetic ancestry cluster associated with self-reported Caucasian donors. The study was designed to test whether signatures of past pathogen exposure could be identified by cataloging public T cell receptors. The T cell repertoires of roughly 660 subjects were profiled by immunosequencing and related to cytomegalovirus serostatus. Besides the first cohort of 666 subjects, a separate validation cohort made up of roughly 120 different subjects was used. To predict cytomegalovirus infection status, the study brought together high-throughput TCR immunosequencing, statistical association of individual TCRs with disease status, and machine learning. A later analysis re-examined previously published TCR beta repertoires from about 670 donors and added high-resolution HLA genotyping to investigate patterns of TCR occurrence. In the later analysis, no new phenotypic data were used to find candidate immune exposures; instead, reliance was placed on TCR beta sequences and their occurrence across donors. To decide whether each TCR beta V gene segment behaved as functional or pseudogenic, an earlier analysis of some 540 of the donors relied on high-throughput TCR beta sequencing. Alongside the repertoire data, information on donor age, sex, ethnicity and CMV serostatus was compiled. A later genetic analysis took genome-wide SNP genotypes for about three fifths of the 666 donors and used that subset as a discovery cohort. All discovery cohort repertoires had been generated using a single sequencing platform. Both class I and class II loci were covered by HLA typing, at four-digit resolution. The number of donors typed differed by locus, with roughly 620-630 for A, B, C, DRB1 and DQB1, roughly 550 for DQA1, 600 to 610 for DPA1, and 400 to 490 for DPB1. A handful of DR-DQ haplotypes were treated as single units for association and clustering because of strong linkage in the cohort. Across around 400 genotyped donors of the cohort, an average of approximately 240,000 unique TCR beta nucleotide sequences per donor were sequenced, and roughly a sixth of those sequences were non-productive. Paper-wide results and their limitations: Roughly uniform sequencing depth across donors was assumed in presence/absence analyses, although this assumption may not hold. The classifier was reported to diagnose cytomegalovirus status with high specificity and sensitivity in both the original cohort and the validation cohort. Because the 87-base-pair reads could not distinguish some IMGT-functional V segments, including TRBV6-2 and TRBV6-3, those segments were excluded. This cohort had only TCR beta chains sequenced, and the lack of alpha or paired-chain data limited which features could be detected. In a later analysis, TCR association rates were found to vary across HLA loci, with the most associated TCRs seen for DRB1 alleles and the fewest for HLA-C alleles. A further reported finding was that TCR beta sequences accurately predicted the HLA-A and HLA-B alleles for most subjects in the first cohort. According to a later analysis, most CMV-associated TCR beta chains appeared to be HLA-restricted, and the HLA associations seemed to be driven largely by CMV exposure. CMV serostatus was the only immune exposure information available for the cohort. According to a later analysis, parvovirus B19, influenza, CMV and Epstein-Barr virus appeared linked to several top co-occurrence clusters. A cluster of highly shared sequence variants was judged likely to represent a technical artifact of the sequencing pipeline. Compared with equally common non-associated chains, HLA-associated TCR beta chains in a later analysis were more clonally expanded and had lower generation probabilities. A total of some 180 TCR beta chains were listed by the study as associated with cytomegalovirus. Because HLA typing was missing for some donors at each locus, association tests included only the typed subset. It was suggested by the authors that the approach could potentially be generalized to other disease states and immunological phenotypes. Correlated functional status among segregating V segments might be attributable to linkage disequilibrium, but an unknown experimental factor could not be ruled out. Most TCR sequences were observed very rarely across donors, whereas some public TCRs were present in many individuals. In a later genetic analysis, a missense DCLRE1C variant was associated with V-gene and J-gene trimming of TCR beta chains, and the association was replicated in an independent cohort. Assigning TCR associations to individual alleles was difficult when HLA alleles, especially DR and DQ, strongly co-occurred. In a later analysis, about 16,000 TCR beta sequences were associated with specific HLA alleles at a false discovery rate of 0.05. In vitro tests confirmed that a few of the cytomegalovirus-associated TCR beta chains recognize cytomegalovirus antigens. A later genetic analysis reported fewer N-insertions in productive TCRs among donors in an Asian-associated ancestry cluster than the roughly 700-donor mean. In an earlier analysis of approximately 590 of the donors, most TCR beta V segments appeared in productive rearrangements about 87% or about 30% of the time, broadly matching IMGT annotations. Because counts were too low, more than 15 rarely observed V segments, including chromosome 9 orphons, were excluded from the earlier analysis of some 540 of the donors.

CDR1 and CDR2 are read off the germline V gene as MGHRA and YSYEKL. Trimming removed 1 base from V and 10 bases from J; the gene matches leave 28 bases unexplained. The CDR3 holds 22 amino acids from the cysteine to the phenylalanine. Only CDR3 DNA remains: 66 bases, in frame from the first base. The method was the immunoSEQ multiplex PCR assay. For the multiplex PCR, a mixture combining 60 forward primers for TCR Vbeta segments and 13 reverse primers for TCR Jbeta segments was used. Amplification of the CDR3 region of rearranged TCR beta genes was performed with a multiplex PCR assay on genomic DNA. The Illumina HiSeq System was used to sequence the amplified TCR beta libraries as 87-base-pair reads. The published analysis was carried out like this. Across the roughly 600 repertoires, a later analysis counted 75 million to 90 million unique TCR beta chains, 9 million to 14 million of which were shared by at least two donors. A nearest-neighbor algorithm error-corrected the raw reads and collapsed the reads into unique sequences, merging closely related sequences to remove PCR and sequencing errors. V, D and J gene segments were assigned by aligning CDR3 sequences to IMGT reference sequences. Each retained sequence needed at least a six-nucleotide match to both a V gene segment and a J gene segment. A rearrangement was called productive if the CDR3 had no stop codons and remained in frame with V and J, and every other rearrangement was called non-productive. CDR3 was defined by IMGT convention, running from the second conserved V-encoded cysteine to the conserved J-encoded phenylalanine. The earlier analysis of 500 to 650 of the donors excluded any sequence lacking an unambiguous match to a single V gene segment. In an earlier analysis of 587 of the donors, a V segment was called functional when productive rearrangements were above 56.7%, and segregating when the standard deviation between donors exceeded 5%. A statistical classification framework was developed to diagnose cytomegalovirus status using the catalog of TCR beta chain sequences. In a later analysis, V and J genes were assigned by comparing TCR nucleotide sequences against IMGT/GENE-DB human TR gene sequences. Using the TCRdist pipeline, a later analysis assigned CDR3 sequences along with most-parsimonious VDJ recombination scenarios. In a later analysis, each TCR beta chain was defined by its CDR3 amino acid sequence together with its V-gene family, and reads without a unique V-gene family were excluded. As a way to deal with suspected cross-contamination and a sequencing artifact, a later analysis dropped 500 to 700 nucleotide sequences that were highly shared and had low generation probability. For each public chain, a later analysis derived a clonal expansion index from normalized ranks of inferred template counts within each repertoire. A later analysis computed generation probabilities with a VDJ recombination model fitted to out-of-frame rearrangements, and checked the results against IGoR. In a later analysis, TCR-TCR, TCR-HLA and TCR-CMV co-occurrence was scored with hypergeometric tests, and a repertoire-size bias correction was applied to TCR pairs. False discovery rates were estimated in a later analysis by permuting HLA or CMV assignments 20 times. In a later analysis, co-occurring TCRs were grouped with DBSCAN, and TCRdist sequence similarity was added when clustering was performed within HLA-allele-positive subsets. For co-occurrence clustering, repertoires with fewer than 30,000 or more than 120,000 public chains were excluded, along with five repertoires with anomalous nucleotide sharing. TCRdb re-hosts the immuneACCESS table, in-frame sequences only. Its copies lack some clones; in the studies checked, an unresolved V gene accounts for under half of them, and the cause for the rest is not known. For V, J and clone size, that table is used; D and trimming come from the DNA. The table for this sample lists some 110,000 clones; 60% to 85% of them were counted only once. The ten largest make up 1% to 1.5% of the sample.

In total, 600 or so healthy bone marrow donors made up the cohort. Cohort members were all nominally healthy when sampled, although unrecorded immune exposures were likely present. The donor was CMV seronegative and belonged to the group of under 400 seronegative cohort members. Every donor gave a peripheral blood sample, and the peripheral blood mononuclear cells from that sample were used for TCR beta sequencing. Genomic DNA extraction from the blood cell samples was performed with the Qiagen DNeasy Blood Extraction Kit. As to this clone: The target of this receptor is not known. No base quality information exists; no much larger clone differs at one position.

The chain couples TRBV4-1 to TRBJ1-1; TRBD1 aligns with 12 central bases. The sequence was obtained from a man between 40 and 49 years old in good health and CMV-seronegative. Sequenced: PBMCs. CDR3 loop: CASSQGGQGAVEGSFSGLLAFF. The nucleotide sequence reads as follows: TGCGCCAGCAGCCAAGGGGGACAGGGGGCGGTGGAAGGTTCTTTTTCGGGACTTTTAGCTTTCTTT.